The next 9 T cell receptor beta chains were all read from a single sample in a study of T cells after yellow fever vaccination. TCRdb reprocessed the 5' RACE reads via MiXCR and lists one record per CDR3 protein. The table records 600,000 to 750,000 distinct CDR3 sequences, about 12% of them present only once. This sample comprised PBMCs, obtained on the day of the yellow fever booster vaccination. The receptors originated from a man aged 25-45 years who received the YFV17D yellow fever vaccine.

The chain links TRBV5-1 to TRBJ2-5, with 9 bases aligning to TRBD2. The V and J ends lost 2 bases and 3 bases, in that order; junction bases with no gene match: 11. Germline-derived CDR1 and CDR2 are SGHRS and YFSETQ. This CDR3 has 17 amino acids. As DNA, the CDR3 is TGCGCCAGCAGCTTTGGTACCCGGAGACTAGCGGAAGAGACCCAGTACTTC. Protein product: CASSFGTRRLAEETQYF.

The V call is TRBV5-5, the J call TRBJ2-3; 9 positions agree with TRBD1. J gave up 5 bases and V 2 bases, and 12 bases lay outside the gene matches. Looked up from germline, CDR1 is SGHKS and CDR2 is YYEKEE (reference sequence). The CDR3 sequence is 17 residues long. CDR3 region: CASSFYWDRAPEDTQYF. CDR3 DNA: TGTGCCAGCAGCTTTTATTGGGACAGGGCCCCCGAAGATACGCAGTATTTT.

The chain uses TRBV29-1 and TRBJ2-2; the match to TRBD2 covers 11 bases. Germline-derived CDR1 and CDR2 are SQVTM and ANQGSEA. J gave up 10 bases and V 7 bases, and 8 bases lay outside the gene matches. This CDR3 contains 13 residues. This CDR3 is CSAVVTSGKELFF. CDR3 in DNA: TGCAGCGCCGTAGTGACTAGCGGGAAGGAGCTGTTTTTT.

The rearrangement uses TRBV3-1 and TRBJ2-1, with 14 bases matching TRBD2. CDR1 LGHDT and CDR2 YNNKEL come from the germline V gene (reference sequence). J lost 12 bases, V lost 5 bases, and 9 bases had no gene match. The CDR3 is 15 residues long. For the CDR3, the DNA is TGTGCCAGCAGCTACCAAGGACTAGCGGGAGGTCGGCAGTTCTTC. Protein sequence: CASSYQGLAGGRQFF.

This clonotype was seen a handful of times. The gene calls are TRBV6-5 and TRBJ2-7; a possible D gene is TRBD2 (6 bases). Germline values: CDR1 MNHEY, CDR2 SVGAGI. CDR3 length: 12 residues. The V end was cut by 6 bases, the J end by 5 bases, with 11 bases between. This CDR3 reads CASSPGLHEQYF. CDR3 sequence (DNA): TGTGCCAGCAGCCCGGGACTGCACGAGCAGTACTTC.

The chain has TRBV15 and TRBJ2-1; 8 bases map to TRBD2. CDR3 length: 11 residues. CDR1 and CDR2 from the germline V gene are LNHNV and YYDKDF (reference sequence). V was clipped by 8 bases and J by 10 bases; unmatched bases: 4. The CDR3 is CATSIAGEQFF. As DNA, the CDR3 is TGTGCCACCTCTATAGCGGGGGAGCAGTTCTTC.

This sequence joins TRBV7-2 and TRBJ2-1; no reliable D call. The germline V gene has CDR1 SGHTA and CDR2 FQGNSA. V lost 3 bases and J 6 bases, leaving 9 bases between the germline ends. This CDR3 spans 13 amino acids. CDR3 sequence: CASSLAITNEQFF. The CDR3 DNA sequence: TGTGCCAGCAGCTTGGCTATCACCAATGAGCAGTTCTTC. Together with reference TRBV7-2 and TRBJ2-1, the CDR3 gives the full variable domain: GAGVSQSPSNKVTEKGKDVELRCDPISGHTALYWYRQSLGQGLEFLIYFQGNSAPDKSGLPSDRFSAERTGGSVSTLTIQRTQQEDSAVYLCASSLAITNEQFFGPGTRLTVL.

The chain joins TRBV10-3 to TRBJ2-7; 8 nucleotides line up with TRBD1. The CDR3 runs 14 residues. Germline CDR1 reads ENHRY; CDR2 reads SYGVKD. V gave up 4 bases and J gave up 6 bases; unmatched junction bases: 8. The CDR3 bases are TGTGCCATCAGTGGGACAGGGTGGCGGGGCGAGCAGTACTTC. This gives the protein CAISGTGWRGEQYF.

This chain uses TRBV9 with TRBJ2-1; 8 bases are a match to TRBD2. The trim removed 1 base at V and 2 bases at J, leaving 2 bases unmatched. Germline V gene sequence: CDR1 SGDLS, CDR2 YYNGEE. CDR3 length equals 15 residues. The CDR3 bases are TGTGCCAGCAGCGTAAATAGCGGGACCTACAATGAGCAGTTCTTC. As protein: CASSVNSGTYNEQFF.